This T cell receptor (beta chain) derives from a study of a mutant IDH1 vaccine in newly diagnosed glioma. On the study more broadly: Scheduled at week 35, visit V12 preceded visit V13, held at week 47.

CDR3 length equals 15 residues. Trimming cost V 0 bases and J 4 bases; bases outside gene matches: 6. In germline, CDR1 is SGDLS, CDR2 YYNGEE. The repertoire was sequenced with immunoSEQ multiplex PCR; TCRdb's copy has only in-frame clones and lacks some. The sample yields 50,000 to 65,000 clones, 65% seen once. Time point noted: week 47, end of study. Doses consisted of 300 ug of mutant IDH1 20-mer peptide each, paired with topical imiquimod. In weeks 1, 3, 5, 7, 11, 15, 19 and 23, patients were vaccinated. As concerns this clone: The target antigen is unknown.

The sequencing used peripheral blood mononuclear cells (PBMCs), collected from a glioma patient whose treatment included an IDH1 peptide vaccine. The TCR originated in a man aged 40-49 years with glioma. Some clones in this sample may be carry-over from other donors' samples. This chain joins TRBV9 and TRBJ1-2; 7 positions agree with TRBD1. The CDR3 reads CASSVDRGLGYGYTF. DNA for the CDR3: TGTGCCAGCAGCGTAGATAGGGGGCTCGGCTATGGCTACACCTTC.